The rows below give T cell receptor beta chains drawn from one sample of a study of Ad26.COV2.S vaccination and SARS-CoV-2 variants. Clones were read by immunoSEQ multiplex PCR, and TCRdb kept only the in-frame ones, dropping some. The sample consists of some 640,000 clones, 80% to 90% of them appearing once. The sample was peripheral blood, taken in a trial of Ad26.COV2.S vaccine versus placebo. The receptor set was obtained from a person aged 18-65 years who received the Ad26.COV2.S COVID-19 vaccine or a placebo. CDR3s include the opening cysteine and the closing phenylalanine or tryptophan. A D gene is named only where the DNA matches it firmly. The size of a clone is reported for some rows only, either as once, few or many, or as a class for expanded clones.

>TRBV7-9|TRBJ2-5|.|.
TGTGCCAGCAGCTTAGAGGCCGGAGTAAGGTCCGGGACCCAGTACTTC
CASSLEAGVRSGTQYF
>TRBV3-1/TRBV3-2|TRBJ1-5|.|.
TGTGCCAGCAGCCAAGGCAATCAGCCCCAGCATTTT
CASSQGNQPQHF
>TRBV7-2|TRBJ1-1|once|.
TGTGCCAGCAGCTTAGTCGGGGCAGAGAACACTGAAGCTTTCTTT
CASSLVGAENTEAFF
>TRBV12-5|TRBJ1-1|.|.
TGTGCTAGTGGTCTCAGGGGTTTCAACACTGAAGCTTTCTTT
CASGLRGFNTEAFF
>TRBV6-6|TRBJ2-7|.|TRBD2
TGTGCCAGCAACCCTAGCGGGGGGGCATCTGAGCAGTACTTC
CASNPSGGASEQYF
>TRBV18|TRBJ2-2|.|.
TGTGCCAGCTCACCAATAACAACCGGGGAGCTGTTTTTT
CASSPITTGELFF
>TRBV6-4|TRBJ2-1|.|TRBD2
TGTGCCAGCAGTGCAACCGGGACTAGCGGCTCCTACAATGAGCAGTTCTTC
CASSATGTSGSYNEQFF
>TRBV19|TRBJ2-1|.|.
TGTGCCAGTAGTATAAGAGGGATGGGGTACGGGTCCTACAATGAGCAGTTCTTC
CASSIRGMGYGSYNEQFF
>TRBV7-2|TRBJ1-4|.|.
TGTGCCAGCAGCTTAGGGGGTTCCCGGACATATGAAAAACTGTTTTTT
CASSLGGSRTYEKLFF
>TRBV6-5|TRBJ1-2|once|TRBD1
TGTGCCAGCAGTTACTCCGGGACAGGGGCCCTCTGGGGCTACACCTTC
CASSYSGTGALWGYTF
>TRBV19|TRBJ1-5|.|TRBD1
TGTGCCAGTAGTATTAGGGGGCCACTGCAGCCCCAGCATTTT
CASSIRGPLQPQHF
>TRBV7-9|TRBJ1-1|many|.
TGTGCCAGCAGCTTATCGAGGGTGAACACTGAAGCTTTCTTT
CASSLSRVNTEAFF
>TRBV7-2|TRBJ2-4|.|.
TGTGCCAGCAGCTTAGACGGGACAATGTTAAACATTCAGTACTTC
CASSLDGTMLNIQYF
>TRBV4-3|TRBJ1-5|once|.
TGCGCCAGCAGCCAAGAACGACTAAGCAATCAGCCCCAGCATTTT
CASSQERLSNQPQHF
>TRBV27|TRBJ1-6|.|.
TGTGCCAGCAGCCGCCGAGGTGAGCGTGGTAATAATTCACCCCTCCACTTT
CASSRRGERGNNSPLHF
>TRBV9|TRBJ2-7|.|TRBD1
TGTGCCAGCAGCGTAGCAGGGGGCGGCTACGAGCAGTACTTC
CASSVAGGGYEQYF
>TRBV2|TRBJ1-1|.|.
TGTGCCAGCAGTGCGCAAGGGAAAACGAACACTGAAGCTTTCTTT
CASSAQGKTNTEAFF
>TRBV19|TRBJ2-1|.|.
TGTGCCAGTAGTATCCCGACTTCTTACAATGAGCAGTTCTTC
CASSIPTSYNEQFF
>TRBV15|TRBJ2-7|.|.
TGTGCCACCAGCAGAGACCGGGCGGGGTCGGGCGAGCAGTACTTC
CATSRDRAGSGEQYF
>TRBV5-5|TRBJ2-7|.|.
TGTGCCAGCAGCTCTCGACAGAGCTCCTACGAGCAGTACTTC
CASSSRQSSYEQYF
>TRBV2|TRBJ1-6|.|TRBD1
TGTGCCAGCAGTGTGGGACAGGGAAATGGTAATTCACCCCTCCACTTT
CASSVGQGNGNSPLHF
>TRBV6-1|TRBJ2-7|.|.
TGTGCCTCAAGGGACCAACTCTACGAGCAGTACTTC
CASRDQLYEQYF
>TRBV7-6|TRBJ1-2|.|TRBD1
TGTGCCAGCAGCCCTGACGACAGGGTTATCTATGGCTACACCTTC
CASSPDDRVIYGYTF
>TRBV4-1|TRBJ1-4|.|.
TGCGCCAGCGCCGCGGGACTACTCGGGCCCGATGAAAAACTGTTTTTT
CASAAGLLGPDEKLFF
>TRBV2|TRBJ1-1|.|TRBD1
TGTGCCAGCAGTGCCGCCACAGGGGGGGACACTGAAGCTTTCTTT
CASSAATGGDTEAFF